This TCR beta chain is from a study of neurological immune-mediated disorders. TCRdb passed the 5' RACE reads through MiXCR, listing each CDR3 protein once. The sample lists around 60,000 distinct CDR3 sequences, approximately 3.6% occurring once. The V end was cut by 0 bases, the J end by 4 bases, with 9 bases between. Germline-derived CDR1 and CDR2 are MNHEY and SVGAGI. The CDR3 covers 15 residues. At least ten counts were recorded for this clonotype. The sample taken for sequencing was PBMCs. The sequence was collected from a woman aged 55-69 years with multiple sclerosis. The rearrangement links TRBV6-5 to TRBJ2-2, with no clear D. The DNA of the CDR3 is TGTGCCAGCAGTTACTCGGTGGAACCCACCGGGGAGCTGTTTTTT. This gives the protein CASSYSVEPTGELFF.